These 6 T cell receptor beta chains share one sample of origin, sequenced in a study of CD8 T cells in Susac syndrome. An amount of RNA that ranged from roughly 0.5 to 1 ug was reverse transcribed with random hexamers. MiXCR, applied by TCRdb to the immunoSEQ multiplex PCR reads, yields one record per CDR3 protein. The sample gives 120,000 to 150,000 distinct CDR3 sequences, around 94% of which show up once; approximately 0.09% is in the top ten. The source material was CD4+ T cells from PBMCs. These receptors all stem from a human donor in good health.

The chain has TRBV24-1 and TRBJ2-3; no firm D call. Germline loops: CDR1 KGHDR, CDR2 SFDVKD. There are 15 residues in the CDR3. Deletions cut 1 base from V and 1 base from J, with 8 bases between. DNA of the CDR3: TGTGCCACCAGTGATTTTAACATGGGCACAGATACGCAGTATTTT. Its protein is CATSDFNMGTDTQYF.

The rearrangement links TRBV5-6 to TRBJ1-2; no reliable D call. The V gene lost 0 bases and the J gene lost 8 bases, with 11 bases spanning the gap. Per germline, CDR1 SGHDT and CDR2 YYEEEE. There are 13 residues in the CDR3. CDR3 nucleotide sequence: TGTGCCAGCAGCTTGGGTGGCTCCTTCGGCTACACCTTC. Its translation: CASSLGGSFGYTF.

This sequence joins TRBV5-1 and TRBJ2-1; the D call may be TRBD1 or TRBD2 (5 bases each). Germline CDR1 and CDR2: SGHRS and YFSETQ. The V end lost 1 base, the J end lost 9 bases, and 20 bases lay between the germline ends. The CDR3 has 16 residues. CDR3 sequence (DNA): TGCGCCAGCAGCTTGATTGGACAAGGATCTGGGGGTGAGCAGTTCTTC. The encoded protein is CASSLIGQGSGGEQFF.

The CDR3 DNA reads TGCAGTGCTAAGGGGCCTAGCGGGAGATCGGATACGCAGTATTTT. It translates to CSAKGPSGRSDTQYF. This sequence joins TRBV20-1 and TRBJ2-3; 10 bases map to TRBD2. The CDR3 is 15 residues long. Trimming cost V 4 bases and J 6 bases; bases outside gene matches: 10. Looked up from germline, CDR1 is DFQATT and CDR2 is SNEGSKA (reference sequence).

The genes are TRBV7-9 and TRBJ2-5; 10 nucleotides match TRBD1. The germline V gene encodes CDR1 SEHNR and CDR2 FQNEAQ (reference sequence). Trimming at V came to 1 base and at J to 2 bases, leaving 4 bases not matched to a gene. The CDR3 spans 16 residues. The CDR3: CASSLVWDRGQETQYF. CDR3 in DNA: TGTGCCAGCAGCTTAGTGTGGGACAGGGGTCAAGAGACCCAGTACTTC.

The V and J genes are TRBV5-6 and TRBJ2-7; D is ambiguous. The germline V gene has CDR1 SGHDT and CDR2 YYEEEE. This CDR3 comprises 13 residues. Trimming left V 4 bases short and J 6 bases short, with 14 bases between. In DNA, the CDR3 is TGTGCCAGCAGCCAGGACGGCACCGGCGAGCAGTACTTC. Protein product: CASSQDGTGEQYF.